Listed below are T cell receptor beta chains from one sample, sequenced in a study of Ad26.COV2.S vaccination and SARS-CoV-2 variants. Some clones are missing from TCRdb's copy, which holds only in-frame ones; the method was immunoSEQ multiplex PCR. The sample carries fewer than 900,000 clones, roughly 90% recorded once. Sequenced here: peripheral blood, sampled in a trial of Ad26.COV2.S vaccine versus placebo. These receptors came from a person aged 18-60 years who received the Ad26.COV2.S COVID-19 vaccine or a placebo. Each CDR3 is given without its conserved first and last residue. Fields, in order: clone size, V gene, CDR3 protein. Size tells how often a clone was seen (once, few, many) or the class of an expanded clone, and some rows leave it out.

>NA|TRBV10-3
AIRRAPQETQY
>NA|TRBV6-5
ASSYGLAGVNEQF
>NA|TRBV7-2
ASSSRGFIEQF
>NA|TRBV5-1
ASSLTPGADTQY
>NA|TRBV20-1
SAQGNEKLF
>NA|TRBV5-1
ASSSDSNQETQY
>NA|TRBV19
ASSEWNGYT
>NA|TRBV27
ASSLQANSGANVLT
>NA|TRBV9
ASSLAGTGGQETQY
>few|TRBV3-1/TRBV3-2
ASSQVRRTRDEKLF
>NA|TRBV11-3
ASSSRQANYGYT
>NA|TRBV27
ASSLAGAPEEQY
>NA|TRBV7-2
ASSSDRGLNTGELF
>NA|TRBV7-2
ASSPSEGRSYEQY
>NA|TRBV2
ASARQEIQETQY
>NA|TRBV6-6
ASSRQGSGGAPDTQY
>NA|TRBV30
AWSGGTGSYQPQH
>once|TRBV4-1
ASSQEGTGDEKLF
>NA|TRBV6-5
ASRGPNQPQH
>NA|TRBV5-1
ASTWGAGANTEAF
>NA|TRBV7-2
ASSFGQGDYGYT
>NA|TRBV7-2
ASSLRTGLSSGNTIY
>NA|TRBV9
ASSVADETQY
>NA|TRBV18
ASSRQGAIANTEAF
>NA|TRBV30
ACAGAIYGYT
>NA|TRBV9
ASSVAGSGNTIY
>NA|TRBV28
ASRDRGSGNTIY
>NA|TRBV30
ASQNRVRNEQF
>NA|TRBV6-6
ASSREYEQY
>NA|TRBV7-6
ASSRGQGVAGELF
>NA|TRBV2
ASSEGGTNEKLF
>NA|TRBV5-1
ASSLGLAGNEQF
>NA|TRBV7-2
ASETGINTGELF
>NA|TRBV7-9
ASSLYSLRSNYGYT
>NA|TRBV4-3
ASSQDLWGQATSGANVLT
>NA|TRBV10-3
AIKGDRSSYNSPLH
>NA|TRBV7-9
ASSLAVGAREQY
>NA|TRBV19
ASSIDPGTTYEQY
>NA|TRBV30
AWNRDHEQY
>NA|TRBV24-1
ATSDPHTGFYEQY
>NA|TRBV6-2/TRBV6-3
ASSYRSSGRTDTQY